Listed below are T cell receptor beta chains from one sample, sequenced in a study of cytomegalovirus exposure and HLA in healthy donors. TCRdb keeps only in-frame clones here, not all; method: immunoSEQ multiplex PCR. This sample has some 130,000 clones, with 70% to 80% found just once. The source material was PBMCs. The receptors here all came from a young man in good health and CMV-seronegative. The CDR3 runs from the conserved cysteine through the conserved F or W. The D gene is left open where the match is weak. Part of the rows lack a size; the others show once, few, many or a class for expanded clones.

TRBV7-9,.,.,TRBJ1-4,CASSLRGNEKLFF,TGTGCCAGCAGCTTGAGGGGGAATGAAAAACTGTTTTTT
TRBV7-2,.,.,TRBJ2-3,CASSLANYGTDTQYF,TGTGCCAGCAGCTTAGCGAACTATGGCACAGATACGCAGTATTTT
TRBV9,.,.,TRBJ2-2,CASSVAIAQGNTGELFF,TGTGCCAGCAGCGTAGCAATCGCACAGGGGAACACCGGGGAGCTGTTTTTT
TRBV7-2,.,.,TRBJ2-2,CASSLKVAGDHTGELFF,TGTGCCAGCAGCTTAAAAGTTGCAGGGGATCACACCGGGGAGCTGTTTTTT
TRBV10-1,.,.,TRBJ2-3,CASSDRGATDTQYF,TGCGCCAGCAGTGACAGGGGGGCCACAGATACGCAGTATTTT
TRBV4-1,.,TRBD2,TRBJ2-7,CASSPEGLADFYEQYF,TGCGCCAGCAGCCCAGAGGGTCTAGCGGATTTCTACGAGCAGTACTTC
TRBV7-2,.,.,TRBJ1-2,CASSPRGGDGYTF,TGTGCCAGCAGCCCACGGGGGGGCGATGGCTACACCTTC
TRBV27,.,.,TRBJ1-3,CASSARTGNTIYF,TGTGCCAGCAGTGCCCGGACAGGAAACACCATATATTTT
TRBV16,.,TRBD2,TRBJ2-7,CASSRPSGRGTYEQYF,TGTGCCAGCAGCCGTCCTAGCGGGAGGGGTACCTACGAGCAGTACTTC
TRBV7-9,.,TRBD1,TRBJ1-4,CASSLGQGAVEKLFF,TGTGCCAGCAGCCTGGGACAGGGGGCTGTTGAAAAACTGTTTTTT
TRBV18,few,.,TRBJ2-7,CASSGQGPYEQYF,TGTGCCAGCTCAGGGCAGGGCCCCTACGAGCAGTACTTC
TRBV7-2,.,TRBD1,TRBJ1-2,CASSAGTGDGYTF,TGTGCCAGCAGCGCCGGGACAGGCGATGGCTACACCTTC
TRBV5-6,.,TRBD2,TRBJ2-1,CASSLPLAGNNEQFF,TGTGCCAGCAGCTTGCCACTAGCGGGAAACAATGAGCAGTTCTTC
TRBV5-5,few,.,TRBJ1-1,CASSLDSTEAFF,TGTGCCAGCAGCCTCGACTCTACTGAAGCTTTCTTT
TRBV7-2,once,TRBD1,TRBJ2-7,CASSPLGQGIYEQYF,TGTGCCAGCAGCCCCCTGGGACAGGGAATCTACGAGCAGTACTTC
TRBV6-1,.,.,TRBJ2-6,CASSGTVSGANVLTF,TGTGCCAGCAGTGGGACAGTTTCTGGGGCCAACGTCCTGACTTTC
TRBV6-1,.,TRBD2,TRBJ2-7,CASSPGLAGAGEQYF,TGTGCCAGCAGCCCCGGACTAGCGGGAGCAGGTGAGCAGTACTTC
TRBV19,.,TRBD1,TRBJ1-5,CASSAPTGTYQPQHF,TGTGCCAGTAGTGCCCCGACAGGGACTTATCAGCCCCAGCATTTT
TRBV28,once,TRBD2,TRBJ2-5,CASSSGDQETQYF,TGTGCCAGCTCAAGCGGGGACCAAGAGACCCAGTACTTC
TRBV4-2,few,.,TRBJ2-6,CASSQEGHPGANVLTF,TGTGCCAGCAGCCAAGAGGGACACCCTGGGGCCAACGTCCTGACTTTC
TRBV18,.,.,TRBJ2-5,CASSPLQQETQYF,TGTGCCAGCTCACCACTACAGCAAGAGACCCAGTACTTC
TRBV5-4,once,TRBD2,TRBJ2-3,CASSLTSVPSTDTQYF,TGTGCCAGCAGCTTGACTAGCGTCCCTAGCACAGATACGCAGTATTTT
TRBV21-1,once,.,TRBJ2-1,CASSKVYSGRSGRALIDEQFF,TGTGCCAGCAGCAAAGTCTATTCAGGGCGTAGCGGGAGGGCCTTAATCGATGAGCAGTTCTTC
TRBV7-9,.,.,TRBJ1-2,CASSLNSAGGGYTF,TGTGCCAGCAGCTTAAATTCGGCGGGCGGTGGCTACACCTTC